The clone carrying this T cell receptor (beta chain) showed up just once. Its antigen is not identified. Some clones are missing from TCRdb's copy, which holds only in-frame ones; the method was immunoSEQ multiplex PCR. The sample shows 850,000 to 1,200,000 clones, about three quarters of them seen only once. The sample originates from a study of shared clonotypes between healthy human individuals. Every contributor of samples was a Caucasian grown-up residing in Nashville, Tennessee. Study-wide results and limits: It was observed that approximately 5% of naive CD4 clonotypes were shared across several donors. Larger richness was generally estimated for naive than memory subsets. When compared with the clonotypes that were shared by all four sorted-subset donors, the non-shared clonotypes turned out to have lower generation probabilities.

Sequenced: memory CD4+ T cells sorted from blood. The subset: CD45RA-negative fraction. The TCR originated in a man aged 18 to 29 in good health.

The CDR3 DNA reads as TGTGCCAGCAGCGCCCGGACAGGGGGACGCGAGCAGTACTTC. Translating it yields CASSARTGGREQYF. The genes are TRBV5-4 and TRBJ2-7; 10 bases align to TRBD1. The CDR3 is 14 amino acids. V shed 4 bases, J shed 6 bases, and the junction held 7 bases outside the gene matches. Germline V gene lookup returns CDR1 SGHNT and CDR2 YYREEE (reference sequence).